A single sample is the source of the 2 T cell receptor beta chains below, sequenced in a study of T cell responses to AZD1222 COVID-19 vaccine (dated by TCRdb to 2020 to 2022). What this sample's time point label stands for: baseline before first vaccination. Libraries were built with the immunoSEQ multiplex PCR assay. Here the immuneACCESS table is served through TCRdb, limited to in-frame sequences with V and J called. Missing clones are a known gap in these copies; in checked studies unresolved V genes cover under half, and the rest lacks a known reason. Present in this sample are 100,000 to 150,000 clones, more than 70% of which were seen just once. The ten largest account for under 5% of the sample. Sequencing was performed on peripheral blood, taken on day 0 of AZD1222 vaccination. These receptors originate from an adult in good health.

The chain carries TRBV5-1 and TRBJ2-7, with 7 bases fitting TRBD1. This CDR3 region has 14 residues. The V gene's germline CDR1 is SGHRS and CDR2 YFSETQ. V lost 4 bases, J lost 3 bases, and 7 bases stayed unmatched. The DNA for the CDR3 is TGCGCCAGCAGCGTAGACAGGGTGGGCTACGAGCAGTACTTC. Protein product: CASSVDRVGYEQYF.

The sample holds a few counts of this clone. This chain joins TRBV2 and TRBJ1-5, with D perhaps TRBD1 (5 bases). Per germline, CDR1 SNHLY and CDR2 FYNNEI. Between the trimmed V and J ends, which lost 5 bases and 5 bases, there was a span of 13 bases. The CDR3 has 14 residues. CDR3 sequence reads: CASSLRRVDQPQHF. CDR3 bases: TGTGCCAGCAGTTTGCGCAGGGTGGATCAGCCCCAGCATTTT.